This T cell receptor beta chain was captured by sequencing in a study of T cells in tumors after PD-1 blockade. Study-level information: Prior checkpoint blockade, systemic immunosuppressant use, or anti-cancer therapy within 4 weeks excluded patients. Treatment was either pembrolizumab 200 mg every 3 weeks or cemiplimab 350 mg every 2 weeks. Notes on the study in general: Peripheral recruitment is suggested, as some novel exhausted tumor clones were in pre-treatment blood.

Input was roughly 616 ng to 6,500 ng of genomic DNA from tumor or blood. The CDR3 contains 14 residues. CDR1 is MNHEY and CDR2 is SVGAGI in the germline V gene. Trimming took 4 bases from V and 5 from J, leaving 12 bases between them. Notes on this clone: The antigen is unknown.

The table came from immunoSEQ multiplex PCR; TCRdb's copy has only in-frame clones and leaves some out. Counted here are 45,000 to 60,000 clones, about 84% occurring once; the ten biggest clones make up 4% to 5%. This specimen was PBMCs, taken before anti-PD-1 treatment. The chain recombines TRBV6-5 with TRBJ2-1, with D possibly TRBD1 on 6 matching bases. This receptor was taken from a human donor with basal cell carcinoma. CDR3 in DNA: TGTGCCAGCAGTTCGAACAGGGTTAACAATGAGCAGTTCTTC. This codes for CASSSNRVNNEQFF.